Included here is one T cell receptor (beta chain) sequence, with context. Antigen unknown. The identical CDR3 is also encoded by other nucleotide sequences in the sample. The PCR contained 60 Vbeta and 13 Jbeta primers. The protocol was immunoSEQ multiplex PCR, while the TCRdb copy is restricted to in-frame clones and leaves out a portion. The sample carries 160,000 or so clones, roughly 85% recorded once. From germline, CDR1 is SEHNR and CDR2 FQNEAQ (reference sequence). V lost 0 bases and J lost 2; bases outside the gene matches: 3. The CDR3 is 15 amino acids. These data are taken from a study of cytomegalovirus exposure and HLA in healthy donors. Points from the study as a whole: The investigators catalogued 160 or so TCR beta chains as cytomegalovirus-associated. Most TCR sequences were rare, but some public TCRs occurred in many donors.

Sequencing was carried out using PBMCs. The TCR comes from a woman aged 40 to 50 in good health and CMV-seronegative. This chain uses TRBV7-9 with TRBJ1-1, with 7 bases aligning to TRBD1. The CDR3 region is CASSLATGPNTEAFF. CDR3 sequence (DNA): TGTGCCAGCAGCTTAGCGACAGGGCCCAACACTGAAGCTTTCTTT.